What follows are 2 T cell receptor beta chains derived from one specimen sequenced in a study of regulatory T cells in long-lasting Graves disease. For TCR beta, libraries came from iRepertoire HTBI primers and Arm-PCR of CDR3 regions. One entry per CDR3 protein results from TCRdb running MiXCR on the multiplex PCR reads. The sample lists approximately 400,000 distinct CDR3 sequences, about 10% occurring once. Time point denoted: newly diagnosed GD, antithyroid drugs for less than 3 months. PBMC-extracted RNA yielded the TCR library. These same records also appear under a second study, on T cells in Graves' hyperthyroidism and ophthalmopathy.

The input for sequencing was peripheral blood mononuclear cells (PBMCs), taken at new diagnosis, from a patient treated with antithyroid drugs. All receptors come from a woman between 18 and 29 years old with Graves disease.

The rearrangement joins TRBV6-2 or TRBV6-3 to TRBJ2-7, with D possibly matching TRBD2 (6 bases). Trimming removed 7 bases from V and 4 bases from J, with 14 bases in between. The CDR3 consists of 13 residues. Germline V gene data show CDR1 as MNHEY and CDR2 as SVGEGT. Written as DNA, the CDR3 is TGTGCCAGCACGGGAGATTTTACTTACGAGCAGTACTTC. It codes for CASTGDFTYEQYF.

The table lists this clonotype with many counts. The CDR3, as DNA: TGTGCCTGGAGCACAGGGACGGGAGGCTATGGCTACACCTTC. Translation: CAWSTGTGGYGYTF. V is TRBV30 and J is TRBJ1-2; TRBD1 might be the D (6 bases). The CDR3 is made up of 14 amino acids. Looked up from germline, CDR1 is GTSNPN and CDR2 is SVGIG (reference sequence). The V end was cut by 3 bases, the J end by 4 bases, with 15 bases between.